The entry below gives a single TCR beta chain sequence along with its context. Its target antigen remains unknown. One base away there is no much larger clone; base qualities are not given. The sample's time point label is to be understood as: baseline before first vaccination. Samples from vaccinated people were obtained from the UK trials COV001 and COV002, which included a single-blind randomized controlled phase 2/3 trial of AZD1222 (ChAdOx1 nCoV-19) in healthy adults. Trial participant PBMC samples were collected at day 0 and day 28 after the second dose for TCRbeta chain sequencing. The CDR3 regions of human TCRbeta chains were subjected to immunosequencing. From the authors' description of their analysis: Repertoire TCRs were matched against a reference library of SARS-CoV-2-specific TCRs generated with the MIRA antigen-specificity platform. Breadth was defined as the fraction of unique TCRs that were SARS-CoV-2-associated, and depth was defined as the fraction of total T cells that were SARS-CoV-2-associated. Using the MIRA data, each spike-specific TCR was assigned both to the spike region to which the TCR was reactive and to a CD4 or CD8 class. Log10-transformed breadth and depth values were compared by one-way ANOVA with Sidak's multiple comparisons tests. TCRdb carries this immuneACCESS record with in-frame sequences only. Its versions omit some clonotypes, under half of them owing to an unresolved V gene in the studies checked, with the rest unexplained. From that table come the V and J calls and clone size; the DNA was used to work out D and trimming. The sample data list 150,000 to 200,000 clones, and just under 95% of these were observed just once. In total, the top ten clones hold approximately 0.97% of the sample.

Based on the germline V gene, the CDR1 and CDR2 sequences are SGHNT and YENEEA. The CDR3 runs 16 residues from the cysteine to the phenylalanine. Only CDR3 DNA remains: 48 bases, in frame from the first base. Trimming leaves V shorter by 1 base and J shorter by 2 bases, with the junction holding 5 bases beyond the gene matches. This sample stems from a study of T cell responses to AZD1222 COVID-19 vaccine (dated by TCRdb to the early 2020s). Study-level background: AZD1222 recipients whose second dose came at about 4 weeks and those whose second dose came at about 12 weeks were combined into one group, since spike-specific TCR depth and breadth did not differ between the two schedules. Trial participants were enrolled into age subgroups of 18-55, 56-69 and 70-plus years, which contained about 150, 28 and 57 TCR-sequenced participants, respectively. A total of just over 230 trial participants underwent TCR sequencing, of whom about 210 had received two doses of AZD1222 and around 25 had received two doses of the MenACWY control vaccine. General conclusions and limits of the study: No day 14 peak-response samples were available, so repertoires were characterized only after the peak T cell response. Conclusions about previously exposed vaccinees are limited because only a handful of AZD1222 recipients were SARS-CoV-2 seropositive at baseline. After two AZD1222 doses, spike-specific TCR breadth and depth were significantly higher than at day 0 and than in MenACWY recipients. Most participants were white British and females outnumbered males, and the authors suggested that clonal diversity may have been underestimated. Reportedly, almost half of the unique spike-specific TCRs recognized epitopes lying outside the regions that are mutated in the B.1.351 and B.1.1.7 variants. In the small 56-69-year group, the increase in depth fell short of significance, most likely because of low power. The whole spike protein was spanned by vaccine-associated CD4 TCRs, and dominant responses were seen in regions 160-218 and 743-854.

The chain employs TRBV11-3 and TRBJ2-5, with 9 central nucleotides matching TRBD2. The sequencing here drew on peripheral blood, taken on day 0 of AZD1222 vaccination. The clonotype originates from an adult in good health. The sequenced DNA: TGTGCCAGCAGCTTAGTGACTAGCGGAAATCAAGAGACCCAGTACTTC. It specifies CASSLVTSGNQETQYF.